This record covers a single T cell receptor beta chain. Clones were read by immunoSEQ multiplex PCR, and TCRdb kept only the in-frame ones, dropping some. The profile shows around 100,000 clones, about 80% of them singletons. These data belong to a study of blood T cell repertoires in COVID-19. This CDR3 has 15 amino acids. Germline CDR1 LNHDA, CDR2 SQIVND (reference sequence). V was pared by 3 bases and J by 3 bases, with 15 bases between. Source material: peripheral blood. The TCR originated in a woman in her 70s with acute or convalescent COVID-19. The chain uses TRBV19 and TRBJ2-7; tentatively, D is TRBD1 (5 bases). CDR3 in amino acids: CASSITAGPYYEQYV. The CDR3, as DNA: TGTGCCAGTAGTATTACAGCAGGGCCCTACTACGAGCAGTACGTC.